The present T cell receptor beta chain was sequenced within a study of sequential checkpoint blockade in melanoma. Looking at the study overall: First-line arms were nivolumab then ipilimumab, or the reverse, randomized 1:1. TCRbeta immunosequencing was performed on DNA from roughly 91 pretreatment melanoma tumor samples. After nivolumab or ipilimumab alone, about 20 patients had week-13 rebiopsies.

Treatment: randomized to nivolumab then ipilimumab (arm A) or the reverse (arm B). Generated by immunoSEQ multiplex PCR, the TCRdb table keeps only in-frame clones and is missing some. Among about 3,500 clones listed, roughly 18% were seen once. Germline V gives CDR1 MNHGY, CDR2 SAAAGT. Trimming pared 7 bases from V and 6 bases from J, leaving 19 bases between. The CDR3 consists of 15 residues. The specimen comprised tumor tissue (inferred from file names), sampled from a patient given nivolumab and ipilimumab in sequence. The TCR sequence derives from a human donor with melanoma. The chain has TRBV6-8 and TRBJ1-5; no firm D call. The CDR3: CASTRRTPAGQPQHF. CDR3 DNA: TGTGCCAGCACCCGTCGAACGCCCGCCGGTCAGCCCCAGCATTTT.